A single sample gave rise to the 15 T cell receptor beta chains below, sequenced in a study of response to subunit inactivated influenza vaccine (dated by TCRdb to 2017 to 2018). The library was generated by RT-PCR. Sequencing relied on an Illumina HiSeq 2500. The raw public data were reprocessed by TCRdb itself: fastp quality trimming at Q25, MiXCR clonotype calling, in-frame beta chains only. Entries that share a CDR3 protein sequence are merged under the most common genes and DNA. The sample table contains approximately 520,000 distinct CDR3 sequences; only one count was recorded for more than 15% of them. The leading ten clones occupy about 3% of the sample. The sample in question was CD4+ T cells sorted from PBMCs, obtained around 25 months after vaccination. The source is a man aged 45-69 years who received an inactivated influenza vaccine. Donor details come from another sample of the same person, matched by shared clones.

J is TRBJ2-7 and V is TRBV30; 7 bases are shared with TRBD1. The CDR3 is 12 amino acids. CDR1 is GTSNPN, CDR2 SVGIG, per germline (reference sequence). V trimming: 5 bases; J trimming: 2 bases; junction bases outside the gene matches: 3. This CDR3 is CAWETGTYEQYF. The DNA for the CDR3 is TGTGCCTGGGAGACAGGGACCTACGAGCAGTACTTC.

The table lists this clonotype with a few counts. V and J are TRBV4-1 and TRBJ2-1; 9 positions match TRBD2. V gave up 4 bases and J gave up 5 bases; unmatched junction bases: 9. Per germline, CDR1 MGHRA and CDR2 YSYEKL. CDR3 length: 16 residues. Here the CDR3 reads CASSLQIAGEDNEQFF. In DNA form, the CDR3 reads TGCGCCAGCAGCCTTCAAATAGCGGGAGAAGACAATGAGCAGTTCTTC.

This chain uses TRBV13 with TRBJ2-1, with unresolved D. Germline V lookup: CDR1 PRHDT, CDR2 FYEKMQ (reference sequence). The CDR3 spans 12 residues. V was clipped by 2 bases and J by 11 bases, with 10 bases between them. The CDR3 nucleotides are TGTGCCAGCAGCTTAATCTGGAACAAGCAGTTCTTC. This codes for CASSLIWNKQFF.

This clonotype was recorded a few times. The chain uses TRBV6-1 and TRBJ1-5, with D unresolved. The germline V gene has CDR1 MNHNS and CDR2 SASEGT. Trimming took 6 bases from V and 9 from J, leaving 18 bases between them. The CDR3 has 14 amino acids. The DNA for the CDR3 is TGTGCCAGCAGGCCCGATAGGACGCCCCTGCCCCAGCATTTT. Translated: CASRPDRTPLPQHF.

V is TRBV5-1 and J is TRBJ1-1; D is unclear. The CDR3 is made up of 14 amino acids. V lost 0 bases, J lost 6 bases, and 12 bases lay in between. From germline, CDR1 is SGHRS and CDR2 YFSETQ. The CDR3: CASSLAAQPAEAFF. CDR3 coding DNA: TGCGCCAGCAGCTTGGCAGCACAGCCCGCTGAAGCTTTCTTT. Together with reference TRBV5-1 and TRBJ1-1, the CDR3 gives the full variable domain: KAGVTQTPRYLIKTRGQQVTLSCSPISGHRSVSWYQQTPGQGLQFLFEYFSETQRNKGNFPGRFSGRQFSNSRSEMNVSTLELGDSALYLCASSLAAQPAEAFFGQGTRLTVV.

This clonotype was seen a handful of times. The chain couples TRBV5-1 to TRBJ1-4; 9 nucleotides agree with TRBD1. CDR3 length: 16 amino acids. Trimming at V came to 2 bases and at J to 4 bases, leaving 6 bases not matched to a gene. CDR1 is SGHRS and CDR2 is YFSETQ in the germline V gene. The chain's CDR3 is CASSFGGTGFNEKLFF. The DNA of the CDR3 is TGCGCCAGCAGCTTTGGCGGGACAGGGTTTAATGAAAAACTGTTTTTT.

This clonotype turned up a few times. This chain uses TRBV4-3 with TRBJ2-2; D not certain. The germline CDR1 and CDR2 sequences are LGHNA and YSLEER. Trimming removed 3 bases from V and 7 bases from J, with 12 bases in between. The CDR3 has 14 residues. CDR3 region: CASSQNTYGGELFF. The CDR3 region has the DNA TGCGCCAGCAGCCAGAACACGTACGGCGGGGAGCTGTTTTTT.

CDR3 loop: CASSGGQGHQPQHF. DNA of the CDR3: TGTGCCAGCAGCGGAGGACAGGGCCATCAGCCCCAGCATTTT. The chain uses TRBV2 and TRBJ1-5; TRBD1 matches at 8 bases. From germline, CDR1 is SNHLY and CDR2 FYNNEI. V was pared by 6 bases and J by 5 bases, with 6 bases of the junction left unmatched. The length of the CDR3 is 14 residues.

This clonotype was recorded a few times. The rearrangement joins TRBV12-3 or TRBV12-4 to TRBJ2-1, with a possible D match to TRBD2 (6 bases). The CDR3 covers 16 residues. V was clipped by 4 bases and J by 9 bases, with 22 bases between them. In DNA, the CDR3 is TGTGCCAGCAGTTCGGGACTGGGCCCCACTATGAGTGAGCAGTTCTTC. Translation: CASSSGLGPTMSEQFF.

This sequence joins TRBV29-1 and TRBJ2-7; no reliable D call. The CDR3 sequence is 16 residues long. The germline V gene encodes CDR1 SQVTM and CDR2 ANQGSEA. V dropped 5 bases and J dropped 3 bases, with 23 bases sitting between them. The CDR3 sequence: CSVSFDGSHTRYEQYF. CDR3 DNA: TGCAGCGTTTCCTTTGACGGATCTCATACCCGCTACGAGCAGTACTTC.

This clonotype appeared a few times. Sequence at one end of the junction differs from germline and may be a read error. V usage is TRBV15 and J usage is TRBJ2-7; D is possibly TRBD2 (6 bases). Germline V gives CDR1 LNHNV, CDR2 YYDKDF (reference sequence). The CDR3 totals 16 residues. Here the CDR3 DNA reads TGTGCCACCAGCAGAGATCGGGGGACCTCATCCTCCGAGCAGTACTTC. It yields the protein CATSRDRGTSSSEQYF.

This clonotype was picked up a small number of times. The rearrangement uses TRBV18 and TRBJ1-1; D is ambiguous. V lost 3 bases, J lost 1 base, and 9 bases lay in between. This CDR3 region has 14 residues. The germline gives CDR1 KGHSH, CDR2 LQKENI. For the CDR3, the DNA is TGTGCCAGCTCACCGCTTTTAGCGAACACTGAAGCTTTCTTT. It is translated as CASSPLLANTEAFF.

The table lists this clonotype with many counts. The rearrangement uses TRBV12-3 or TRBV12-4 and TRBJ1-6; D is unresolved. V lost 6 bases and J lost 9, with 12 bases in between. There are 13 residues in the CDR3. The CDR3 DNA reads TGTGCCAGCAGCCAAACGCGGACTTCACCCCTCCACTTT. Translation gives CASSQTRTSPLHF.

In this sample, this clonotype turned up a few times. V gene TRBV20-1 combines with J gene TRBJ1-1; tentatively, D is TRBD1 (6 bases). The CDR3 is 14 amino acids. Germline CDR1 and CDR2: DFQATT and SNEGSKA (reference sequence). The V gene lost 3 bases and the J gene lost 5 bases, with 16 bases spanning the gap. CDR3 sequence: CSASGTGMGTEAFF. CDR3 sequence (DNA): TGCAGTGCTAGTGGTACAGGGATGGGGACTGAAGCTTTCTTT.

The J gene is TRBJ2-1, the V gene TRBV3-1, with D perhaps TRBD2 (6 bases). From germline, CDR1 is LGHDT and CDR2 YNNKEL (reference sequence). CDR3 size: 14 residues. V was pared by 3 bases and J by 9 bases, with 15 bases between. The CDR3 nucleotides read TGTGCCAGCAGCCAGCCGGGACTCGTTTTTGAGCAGTTCTTC. It is translated as CASSQPGLVFEQFF.